This is a list of T cell receptor beta chains from one sample in a study of CD8 T cells in ankylosing spondylitis. TCRdb reprocessed the 5' RACE reads with MiXCR, giving one entry per CDR3 protein. The sample consists of 150,000 to 200,000 distinct CDR3 sequences, approximately 12% of them appearing once. The sample taken for sequencing was blood, either unsorted or a sorted T cell fraction (not recorded which). These receptors were taken from a female donor with ankylosing spondylitis or in good health (not recorded which). The CDR3 runs from the conserved cysteine through the conserved F or W. The D gene is left open where the match is weak. For some rows the clone size is stated as once, few or many, or as a class when expanded; others skip it.

d_gene: -
abundance: many
j_gene: TRBJ1-2
v_gene: TRBV5-1
CDR3aa: CASTTQGNYGYTF
CDR3nt: TGCGCCAGCACTACGCAGGGCAACTATGGCTACACCTTC

d_gene: -
abundance: many
j_gene: TRBJ1-3
v_gene: TRBV5-1
CDR3aa: CASSLDNSGNTIYF
CDR3nt: TGTGCCAGCAGCTTGGACAACTCTGGAAACACCATATATTTT

d_gene: -
abundance: many
j_gene: TRBJ1-3
v_gene: TRBV20-1
CDR3aa: CSGSGSGNTIYF
CDR3nt: TGCAGTGGCTCGGGGTCTGGAAACACCATATATTTT

d_gene: -
abundance: many
j_gene: TRBJ1-5
v_gene: TRBV27
CDR3aa: CASSRQINQPQHF
CDR3nt: TGTGCCAGCAGTAGACAGATTAATCAGCCCCAGCATTTT

d_gene: -
abundance: -
j_gene: TRBJ2-7
v_gene: TRBV20-1
CDR3aa: CSARVRDEEQYF
CDR3nt: TGCAGTGCTAGAGTTCGGGACGAGGAGCAGTACTTC

d_gene: -
abundance: many
j_gene: TRBJ1-1
v_gene: TRBV27
CDR3aa: CASSLSVGTEAFF
CDR3nt: TGTGCCAGCAGTTTATCTGTCGGCACTGAAGCTTTCTTT

d_gene: -
abundance: many
j_gene: TRBJ1-4
v_gene: TRBV29-1
CDR3aa: CSVEGGTNEKLFF
CDR3nt: TGCAGCGTTGAGGGAGGAACTAATGAAAAACTGTTTTTT

d_gene: -
abundance: many
j_gene: TRBJ2-5
v_gene: TRBV6-4
CDR3aa: CASSEKAGALETQYF
CDR3nt: TGTGCCAGCAGTGAAAAAGCAGGGGCTTTAGAGACCCAGTACTTC

d_gene: -
abundance: many
j_gene: TRBJ2-7
v_gene: TRBV6-1
CDR3aa: CASSGPRDGAYEQYF
CDR3nt: TGTGCCAGCAGTGGGCCCCGGGACGGAGCCTACGAGCAGTACTTC

d_gene: -
abundance: -
j_gene: TRBJ2-2
v_gene: TRBV14
CDR3aa: CASSQDPGLNTGELFF
CDR3nt: TGTGCCAGCAGCCAAGATCCGGGACTGAACACCGGGGAGCTGTTTTTT

d_gene: -
abundance: many
j_gene: TRBJ2-1
v_gene: TRBV12-3/TRBV12-4
CDR3aa: CASSRSGSWSSYNEQFF
CDR3nt: TGTGCCAGCAGCCGAAGTGGCTCCTGGAGCTCCTACAATGAGCAGTTCTTC

d_gene: -
abundance: few
j_gene: TRBJ1-5
v_gene: TRBV24-1
CDR3aa: CATSDRGNQPQHF
CDR3nt: TGTGCCACCAGCGACAGAGGCAATCAGCCCCAGCATTTT

d_gene: -
abundance: -
j_gene: TRBJ2-2
v_gene: TRBV5-1
CDR3aa: CASSPSTGNTGELFF
CDR3nt: TGCGCCAGCAGCCCATCGACGGGGAACACCGGGGAGCTGTTTTTT

d_gene: -
abundance: many
j_gene: TRBJ2-4
v_gene: TRBV12-3/TRBV12-4
CDR3aa: CASSSLGVLAKNIQYF
CDR3nt: TGTGCCAGCAGTTCCTTGGGGGTTCTAGCCAAAAACATTCAGTACTTC

d_gene: -
abundance: many
j_gene: TRBJ2-7
v_gene: TRBV28
CDR3aa: CASSLLGEQYF
CDR3nt: TGTGCCAGCAGTTTACTGGGGGAGCAGTACTTC

d_gene: -
abundance: -
j_gene: TRBJ2-5
v_gene: TRBV20-1
CDR3aa: CSTASAMGETQYF
CDR3nt: TGCAGTACCGCATCGGCCATGGGAGAGACCCAGTACTTC

d_gene: -
abundance: -
j_gene: TRBJ2-7
v_gene: TRBV4-2
CDR3aa: CASSQDLSGVGSSHEQYF
CDR3nt: TGTGCCAGCAGCCAAGATCTATCGGGGGTCGGGAGTTCACACGAGCAGTACTTC

d_gene: -
abundance: many
j_gene: TRBJ2-7
v_gene: TRBV4-3
CDR3aa: CASSPFREQYF
CDR3nt: TGCGCCAGCAGCCCCTTTCGCGAGCAGTACTTC

d_gene: TRBD1
abundance: many
j_gene: TRBJ1-4
v_gene: TRBV29-1
CDR3aa: CSAKDREDPTNEKLFF
CDR3nt: TGCAGCGCGAAAGACAGGGAGGACCCAACTAATGAAAAACTGTTTTTT

d_gene: -
abundance: -
j_gene: TRBJ2-2
v_gene: TRBV28
CDR3aa: CAMSPGTDSGELFF
CDR3nt: TGTGCCATGAGCCCTGGGACTGACTCCGGGGAACTGTTTTTT

d_gene: TRBD2
abundance: few
j_gene: TRBJ2-2
v_gene: TRBV5-4
CDR3aa: CASSPRTSVDAGELFF
CDR3nt: TGTGCCAGCAGCCCAAGGACTAGCGTAGACGCCGGGGAGCTGTTTTTT

d_gene: TRBD2
abundance: many
j_gene: TRBJ2-1
v_gene: TRBV27
CDR3aa: CASSSGGRGNEQFF
CDR3nt: TGTGCCAGCAGTTCGGGCGGGAGGGGGAATGAGCAGTTCTTC

d_gene: TRBD1
abundance: many
j_gene: TRBJ1-2
v_gene: TRBV29-1
CDR3aa: CSANRGDYGYTF
CDR3nt: TGCAGCGCGAACAGGGGAGACTATGGCTACACCTTC

d_gene: -
abundance: few
j_gene: TRBJ2-1
v_gene: TRBV7-2
CDR3aa: CASSPWGLTSSYNEQFF
CDR3nt: TGTGCCAGCAGCCCGTGGGGTCTAACCAGCTCCTACAATGAGCAGTTCTTC

d_gene: TRBD1
abundance: few
j_gene: TRBJ2-4
v_gene: TRBV30
CDR3aa: CAWRTGVENIQYF
CDR3nt: TGTGCCTGGAGGACAGGGGTGGAAAACATTCAGTACTTC

d_gene: TRBD2
abundance: few
j_gene: TRBJ2-1
v_gene: TRBV7-2
CDR3aa: CASSWTSGNGEQFF
CDR3nt: TGTGCCAGCAGCTGGACTAGCGGGAATGGTGAGCAGTTCTTC

d_gene: -
abundance: many
j_gene: TRBJ1-2
v_gene: TRBV12-3/TRBV12-4
CDR3aa: CASSPRGGGEYGYTF
CDR3nt: TGTGCCAGCAGCCCCAGGGGTGGGGGGGAGTATGGCTACACCTTC

d_gene: TRBD1
abundance: many
j_gene: TRBJ1-5
v_gene: TRBV24-1
CDR3aa: CATSDGTGGMKPNQPQHF
CDR3nt: TGTGCCACCAGTGACGGGACAGGGGGAATGAAGCCCAATCAGCCCCAGCATTTT

d_gene: -
abundance: -
j_gene: TRBJ1-4
v_gene: TRBV29-1
CDR3aa: CSVEDGPSGEKLFF
CDR3nt: TGCAGCGTTGAAGATGGTCCGTCGGGTGAAAAACTGTTTTTT

d_gene: -
abundance: many
j_gene: TRBJ1-5
v_gene: TRBV9
CDR3aa: CASSEGYSNQPQHF
CDR3nt: TGTGCCAGCAGCGAGGGCTACAGCAATCAGCCCCAGCATTTT

d_gene: -
abundance: many
j_gene: TRBJ2-7
v_gene: TRBV15
CDR3aa: CATSRVDGEQYF
CDR3nt: TGTGCCACCAGCAGAGTGGATGGGGAGCAGTACTTC

d_gene: TRBD1
abundance: many
j_gene: TRBJ1-2
v_gene: TRBV3-1
CDR3aa: CASSSGQGWYGYTF
CDR3nt: TGTGCCAGCAGTTCCGGACAGGGTTGGTATGGCTACACCTTC

d_gene: -
abundance: many
j_gene: TRBJ2-7
v_gene: TRBV5-1
CDR3aa: CASSSSGTSSYEQYF
CDR3nt: TGCGCCAGCAGCTCTTCCGGGACAAGCTCATACGAGCAGTACTTC

d_gene: TRBD2
abundance: many
j_gene: TRBJ2-1
v_gene: TRBV20-1
CDR3aa: CSARGSSGRTNNEQFF
CDR3nt: TGCAGTGCTAGAGGTAGTAGCGGGAGGACTAACAATGAGCAGTTCTTC

d_gene: -
abundance: few
j_gene: TRBJ2-2
v_gene: TRBV7-2
CDR3aa: CASSLDFATGELFF
CDR3nt: TGTGCCAGCAGCTTAGATTTTGCGACCGGGGAGCTGTTTTTT

d_gene: -
abundance: few
j_gene: TRBJ2-1
v_gene: TRBV28
CDR3aa: CASSTTAGRQFF
CDR3nt: TGTGCCAGCAGTACTACCGCGGGGAGGCAGTTCTTC